The clone carrying this TCR beta chain was observed a handful of times. Use of 60 Vbeta and 13 Jbeta primers characterized the PCR. The protocol was immunoSEQ multiplex PCR, while the TCRdb copy is restricted to in-frame clones and leaves out a portion. The table has 100,000 to 150,000 clones, roughly two thirds seen once. The data belong to a study of cytomegalovirus exposure and HLA in healthy donors. Trimming took 4 bases from V and 5 from J; bases not matched to a gene: 8. Germline CDR1 is SGHDT and CDR2 is YYEEEE. The CDR3 extends over 15 amino acids. This receptor was identified in a man aged 30 to 39 in good health and CMV-seropositive. The sample was PBMCs. This chain links TRBV5-6 with TRBJ1-4, with 7 bases identical to TRBD1. The CDR3 coding sequence is TGTGCCAGCAGCACCCCGGGACAGACGAATGAAAAACTGTTTTTT. It specifies CASSTPGQTNEKLFF.